The 7 T cell receptor beta chains below were found in one sample sequenced in a study of blood T cell repertoires in COVID-19. Sequencing was performed with immunoSEQ multiplex PCR; in TCRdb, only in-frame clones are kept and a portion is missing. The data contain some 280,000 clones, around 91% of them singletons. The sample taken for sequencing was peripheral blood. The origin of the receptors is a woman in her sixties or seventies with acute or convalescent COVID-19.

The chain is built from TRBV11-2 and TRBJ2-7; TRBD1 agrees at 9 bases. The CDR3 has 13 residues. V shed 8 bases and J 3 bases; nucleotides not matched to a gene: 5. Germline V gene lookup returns CDR1 SGHAT and CDR2 FQNNGV. Here the CDR3 reads CASGTGSGYEQYF. The CDR3 nucleotides are TGTGCCAGCGGGACAGGGTCGGGCTACGAGCAGTACTTC.

J is TRBJ1-6 and V is TRBV29-1; weak D call: TRBD1 (5 bases). Germline V CDR1 and CDR2: SQVTM, ANQGSEA. CDR3 length: 12 residues. CDR3 in amino acids: CRGGSYNSPLHF. Written as DNA, the CDR3 is TGCAGGGGGGGGTCCTATAATTCACCCCTCCACTTT.

This chain uses TRBV5-6 with TRBJ1-4, with a weak D call TRBD1 (6 bases). CDR3 length: 15 amino acids. With 4 bases removed from V and 5 bases from J, the gap between germline ends came to 15 bases. In germline, CDR1 is SGHDT, CDR2 YYEEEE. Here the CDR3 DNA reads TGTGCCAGCAGCATGAAGACAGGTCTAAATGAAAAACTGTTTTTT. This codes for CASSMKTGLNEKLFF.

The chain has TRBV7-2 and TRBJ1-1; a weak D match, TRBD1 (6 bases). The CDR3 is 14 residues long. The V gene's germline CDR1 is SGHTA and CDR2 FQGNSA. With 1 base removed from V and 1 base from J, the gap between germline ends came to 7 bases. This chain's CDR3 is CASSLGTANTEAFF. The DNA for the CDR3 is TGTGCCAGCAGCTTAGGGACAGCGAACACTGAAGCTTTCTTT.

This chain uses TRBV24-1 with TRBJ2-1; TRBD2 aligns across 9 bases. This CDR3 has 16 residues. Trimming cost V 4 bases and J 8 bases; bases outside gene matches: 11. Germline CDR1 reads KGHDR; CDR2 reads SFDVKD. As DNA, the CDR3 is TGTGCCACCAGTGACCCGGTGTTAGCGGGAGTCTATGAGCAGTTCTTC. It translates to CATSDPVLAGVYEQFF.

J is TRBJ1-1 and V is TRBV19; tentative D call: TRBD1 (6 bases). This CDR3 is built from 13 residues. Germline V gives CDR1 LNHDA, CDR2 SQIVND (reference sequence). V dropped 5 bases and J dropped 0 bases, with 7 bases sitting between them. DNA of the CDR3: TGTGCCAGTAGTGGACAGTTGAACACTGAAGCTTTCTTT. This encodes CASSGQLNTEAFF. Using reference TRBV19 and TRBJ1-1 for the parts outside the CDR3, the full variable domain is DGGITQSPKYLFRKEGQNVTLSCEQNLNHDAMYWYRQDPGQGLRLIYYSQIVNDFQKGDIAEGYSVSREKKESFPLTVTSAQKNPTAFYLCASSGQLNTEAFFGQGTRLTVV.

The chain combines TRBV2 with TRBJ1-6; D is perhaps TRBD1 (6 bases). Trimming shortened V by 7 bases and J by 5 bases, and 18 bases separated the two germline ends. The CDR3 covers 16 residues. Germline V gene sequence: CDR1 SNHLY, CDR2 FYNNEI. The CDR3 bases are TGTGCCAGCATGGGCTGGGGGACATCCCATAATTCACCCCTCCACTTT. This codes for CASMGWGTSHNSPLHF.